The 7 T cell receptor beta chains listed next were all sequenced from one sample in a study of shared clonotypes between healthy human individuals. Produced via immunoSEQ multiplex PCR; TCRdb's table is partial and in-frame only. In the table there are 2.3 million or so clones, just over 90% of which are singletons. Material: naive CD4+ T cells from PBMCs. As for subset: CD45RA+ positively selected. The receptors derive from a young man in good health. Some clones in this sample may be carry-over from other donors' samples.

The genes are TRBV5-1 and TRBJ2-1, with 9 bases that match TRBD2. CDR1 and CDR2 from the germline V gene are SGHRS and YFSETQ. The V segment lost 2 bases and the J segment 10 bases; nucleotides outside the gene matches: 10. CDR3 size: 15 residues. CDR3: CASSFTIAGAGEQFF. The CDR3 DNA sequence: TGCGCCAGCAGCTTTACTATAGCGGGGGCGGGAGAGCAGTTCTTC.

The count of this clone is one. This chain connects TRBV18 to TRBJ2-1, with D unclear. With 4 bases removed from V and 6 bases from J, the gap between germline ends came to 16 bases. The CDR3 length is 15 residues. The V gene's germline CDR1 is KGHSH and CDR2 LQKENI. The CDR3 nucleotides read TGTGCCAGCTCACGGGTAGGCTCCGAGCGCAATGAGCAGTTCTTC. This codes for CASSRVGSERNEQFF.

Comments on this clone: At the DNA level, this CDR3 is encoded by other sequences in the same sample as well. The CDR3 DNA reads TGTGCCAGCAGTTTCGGTATCTACGAGCAGTACTTC. This encodes CASSFGIYEQYF. The rearrangement uses TRBV28 and TRBJ2-7; D remains ambiguous. Germline CDR1 and CDR2: MDHEN and SYDVKM. This CDR3 comprises 12 residues. The ends were cut back, 3 bases at V and 3 bases at J, with 6 bases in the middle.

The CDR3 DNA sequence: TGTGCCATCAGGAGGGACGGGAGAGATCAGCCCCAGCATTTT. It codes for CAIRRDGRDQPQHF. The chain links TRBV10-3 to TRBJ1-5; D perhaps matches TRBD1 (5 bases). Looked up from germline, CDR1 is ENHRY and CDR2 is SYGVKD. V gave up 6 bases and J gave up 5 bases, with 14 bases separating them. The CDR3 extends over 14 amino acids.

This clone was observed a handful of times. Other DNA sequences of this sample code for an identical CDR3. This sequence joins TRBV7-8 and TRBJ1-5; D is unclear. This CDR3 is built from 14 residues. V dropped 2 bases and J dropped 0 bases, with 5 bases sitting between them. Germline V gives CDR1 SGHVS, CDR2 FQNEAQ. The CDR3 reads CASSLRDSNQPQHF. CDR3 nucleotides: TGTGCCAGCAGCTTACGAGATAGCAATCAGCCCCAGCATTTT.

V is TRBV6-6 and J is TRBJ2-6, with 8 bases lining up with TRBD1. Trimming cost V 7 bases and J 2 bases; bases outside gene matches: 4. The germline V gene encodes CDR1 MNHNY and CDR2 SVGAGI (reference sequence). CDR3 length: 15 amino acids. Here the CDR3 reads CASNRGEAGANVLTF. The CDR3 region has the DNA TGTGCCAGCAACAGGGGGGAAGCTGGGGCCAACGTCCTGACTTTC.

The rearrangement joins TRBV19 to TRBJ2-1; 10 bases map to TRBD2. The CDR3 is made up of 19 amino acids. Germline values: CDR1 LNHDA, CDR2 SQIVND (reference sequence). The V gene end was trimmed by 4 bases and the J gene end by 2 bases; junction bases not matched to a gene: 14. The CDR3 nucleotides are TGTGCCAGTAGTAAGTCGCTAGCGGGAGCCCTCAGCACCTACAATGAGCAGTTCTTC. This sequence encodes CASSKSLAGALSTYNEQFF.